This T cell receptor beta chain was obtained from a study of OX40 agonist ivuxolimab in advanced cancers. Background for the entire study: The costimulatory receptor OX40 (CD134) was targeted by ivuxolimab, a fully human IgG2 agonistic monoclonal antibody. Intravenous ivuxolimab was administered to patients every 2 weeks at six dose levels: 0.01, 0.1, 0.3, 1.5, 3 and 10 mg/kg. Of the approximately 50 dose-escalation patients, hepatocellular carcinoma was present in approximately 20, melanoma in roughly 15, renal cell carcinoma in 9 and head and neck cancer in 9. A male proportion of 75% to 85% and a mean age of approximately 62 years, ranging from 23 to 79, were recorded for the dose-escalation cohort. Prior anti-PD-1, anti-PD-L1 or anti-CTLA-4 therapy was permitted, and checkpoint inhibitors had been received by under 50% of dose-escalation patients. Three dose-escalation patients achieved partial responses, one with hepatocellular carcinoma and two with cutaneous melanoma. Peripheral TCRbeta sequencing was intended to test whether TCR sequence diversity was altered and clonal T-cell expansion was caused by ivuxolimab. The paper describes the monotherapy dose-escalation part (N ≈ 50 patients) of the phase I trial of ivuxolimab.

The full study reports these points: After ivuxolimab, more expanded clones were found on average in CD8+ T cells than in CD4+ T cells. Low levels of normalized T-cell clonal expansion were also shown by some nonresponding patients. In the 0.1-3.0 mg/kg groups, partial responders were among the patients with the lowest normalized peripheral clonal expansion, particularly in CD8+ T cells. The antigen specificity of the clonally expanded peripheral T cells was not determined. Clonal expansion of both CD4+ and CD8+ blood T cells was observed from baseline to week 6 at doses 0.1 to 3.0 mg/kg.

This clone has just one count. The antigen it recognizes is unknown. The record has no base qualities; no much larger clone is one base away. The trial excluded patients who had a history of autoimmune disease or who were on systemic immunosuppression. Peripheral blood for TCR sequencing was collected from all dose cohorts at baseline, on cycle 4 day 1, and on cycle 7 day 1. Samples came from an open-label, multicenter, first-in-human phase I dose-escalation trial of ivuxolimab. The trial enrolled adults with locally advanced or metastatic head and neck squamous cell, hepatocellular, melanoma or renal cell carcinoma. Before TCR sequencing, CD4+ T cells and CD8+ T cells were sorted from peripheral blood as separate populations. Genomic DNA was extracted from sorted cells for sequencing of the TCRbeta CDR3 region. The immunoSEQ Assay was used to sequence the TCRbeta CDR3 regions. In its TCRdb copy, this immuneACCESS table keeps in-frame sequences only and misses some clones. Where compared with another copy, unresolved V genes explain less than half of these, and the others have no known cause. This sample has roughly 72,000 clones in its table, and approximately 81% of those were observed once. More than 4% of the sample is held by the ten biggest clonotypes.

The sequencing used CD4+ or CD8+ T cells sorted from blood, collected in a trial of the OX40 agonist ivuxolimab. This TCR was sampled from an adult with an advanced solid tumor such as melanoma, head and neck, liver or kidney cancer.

The CDR3 protein: CASSVGGGQETQYF. The nucleotide sequence reads TGTGCCAGCAGCGTTGGCGGGGGGCAAGAGACCCAGTACTTC. The chain is encoded by TRBV9 joined to TRBJ2-5, with 8 junctional bases fitting TRBD2. CDR3 length: 14 amino acids, cysteine to phenylalanine. The entry retains the CDR3 DNA only, 42 bases that are in frame from base 1. V is trimmed back by 2 bases and J by 2 bases, and the junction contains 2 bases that no gene match accounts for. Per the germline V gene, SGDLS is the CDR1 and YYNGEE is the CDR2.